This T cell receptor beta chain originates from a study of T cell responses to AZD1222 COVID-19 vaccine listed by TCRdb under 2021. Broadly, across the study: TCR sequencing was performed for over 230 trial participants, of whom around 200 were given two doses of AZD1222 and some 26 were given two doses of MenACWY control vaccine. Enrollment into the trials was organized by age into subgroups of 18-55, 56-69 and 70-plus years, and those subgroups contained 148, 28 and 57 TCR-sequenced participants, respectively.

CDR1 SGHNT and CDR2 YYREEE are derived from the germline V gene (reference sequence). At the junction V is shortened by 5 bases and J by 3 bases, with 17 bases in between. Measured from the cysteine to the phenylalanine, the CDR3 is 15 residues long. Just the 45-base CDR3 DNA is kept, in frame starting at base 1. The investigation overall reported the following: Reportedly, almost half of the unique spike-specific TCRs recognized epitopes lying outside the regions that are mutated in the B.1.351 and B.1.1.7 variants. Because no samples from the day 14 peak response were available, repertoires could be characterized only after the peak T cell response. The vaccine-associated CD4 TCRs covered the entire spike protein, and the dominant responses fell in regions 160-218 and 743-854. Most participants were white British and females outnumbered males, and the authors suggested that clonal diversity may have been underestimated. A significant rise in spike-specific TCR breadth and depth was observed after two AZD1222 doses relative to day 0 and relative to MenACWY recipients. Only six AZD1222 recipients were SARS-CoV-2 seropositive at baseline, limiting conclusions about previously exposed vaccinees. In the small 56-69-year group, the increase in depth fell short of significance, most likely because of low power.

Comment on this clone: Its antigen is unknown. Within one base of it there is no much larger clone, and no base qualities were kept.

The CDR3 regions of human TCRbeta chains were analyzed by immunosequencing. The original methods were these. TCRs in the repertoires were compared against a reference library of SARS-CoV-2-specific TCRs that had been generated with the MIRA antigen-specificity platform. Breadth was defined as the fraction of unique TCRs that were SARS-CoV-2-associated. Depth was defined as the fraction of total T cells that were SARS-CoV-2-associated. Each spike-specific TCR was assigned to its reactive spike region and to a CD4 or CD8 class using the MIRA data. Log10-transformed breadth and depth values were compared by one-way ANOVA with Sidak's multiple comparisons tests. TCRdb's version of the immuneACCESS table is confined to in-frame rearrangements and falls short of the full clone set. An unresolved V gene accounts for under half of the shortfall where checked; the remainder is of unknown origin. V, J and clone size derive from that table, while D and trimming were established from the DNA sequence. Counted in this sample were tens of thousands of clones; around 80% of them appeared once. The ten largest clonotypes hold more than 12% of the sample.

The time point label on this specimen signifies: about 28 days (+/-7) after the second vaccine dose. AZD1222 recipients with second doses at about 4 weeks or about 12 weeks were pooled, because spike-specific TCR depth and breadth did not differ between schedules. Vaccinee samples came from UK trials COV001 and COV002, including a single-blind randomized controlled phase 2/3 trial of AZD1222 (ChAdOx1 nCoV-19) in healthy adults. Trial participant PBMC samples were collected at day 0 and day 28 after the second dose for TCRbeta chain sequencing. Sequencing used peripheral blood, obtained 28 days after the second AZD1222 dose. The receptor's source is an adult who received the AZD1222 COVID-19 vaccine. The rearrangement combines TRBV5-4 with TRBJ1-1; TRBD1 is a possible D gene, resting on 6 matching bases. The CDR3 region has the sequence CASSPFGGLDTEAFF. The DNA is as follows: TGTGCCAGCAGTCCCTTCGGGGGGCTGGACACTGAAGCTTTCTTT. The entire variable domain, with the stretches around the CDR3 drawn from the reference TRBV5-4 and TRBJ1-1 proteins, is ETGVTQSPTHLIKTRGQQVTLRCSSQSGHNTVSWYQQALGQGPQFIFQYYREEENGRGNFPPRFSGLQFPNYSSELNVNALELDDSALYLCASSPFGGLDTEAFFGQGTRLTVV.